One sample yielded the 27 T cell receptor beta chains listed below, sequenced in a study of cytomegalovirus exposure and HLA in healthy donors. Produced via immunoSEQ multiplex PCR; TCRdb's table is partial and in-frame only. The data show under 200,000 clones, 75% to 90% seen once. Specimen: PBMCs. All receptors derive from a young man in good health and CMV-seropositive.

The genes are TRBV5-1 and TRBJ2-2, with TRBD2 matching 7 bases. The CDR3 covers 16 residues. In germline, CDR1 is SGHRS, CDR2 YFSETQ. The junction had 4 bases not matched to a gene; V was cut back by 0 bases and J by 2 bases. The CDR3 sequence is CASSLGSSGNTGELFF. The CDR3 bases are TGCGCCAGCAGCTTGGGGTCTAGCGGCAACACCGGGGAGCTGTTTTTT.

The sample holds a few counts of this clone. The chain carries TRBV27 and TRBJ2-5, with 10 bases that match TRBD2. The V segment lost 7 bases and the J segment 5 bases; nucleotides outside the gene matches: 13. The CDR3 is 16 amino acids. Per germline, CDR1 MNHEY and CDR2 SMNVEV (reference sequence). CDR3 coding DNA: TGTGCCAGCAACCCAATAGCGGGGGGCCTACGGGAGACCCAGTACTTC. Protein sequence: CASNPIAGGLRETQYF.

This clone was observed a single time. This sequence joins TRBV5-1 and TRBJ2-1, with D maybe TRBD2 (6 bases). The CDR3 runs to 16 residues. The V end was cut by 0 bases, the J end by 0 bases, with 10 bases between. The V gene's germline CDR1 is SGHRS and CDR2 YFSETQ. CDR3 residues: CASSLVSGSSYNEQFF. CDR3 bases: TGCGCCAGCAGCTTGGTTTCCGGGAGCTCCTACAATGAGCAGTTCTTC.

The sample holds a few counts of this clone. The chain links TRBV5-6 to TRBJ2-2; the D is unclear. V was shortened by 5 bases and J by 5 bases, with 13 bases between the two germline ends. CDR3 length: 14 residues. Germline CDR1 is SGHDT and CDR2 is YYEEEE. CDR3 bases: TGTGCCAGCAGTACCGGCTGGAGAACCGGGGAGCTGTTTTTT. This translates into CASSTGWRTGELFF.

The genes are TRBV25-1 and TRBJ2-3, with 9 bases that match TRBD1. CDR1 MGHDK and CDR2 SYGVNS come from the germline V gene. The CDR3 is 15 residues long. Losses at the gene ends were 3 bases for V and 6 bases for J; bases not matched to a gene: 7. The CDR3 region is CASSDRNRGRDTQYF. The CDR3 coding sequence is TGTGCCAGCAGTGATCGAAACAGGGGGCGGGATACGCAGTATTTT.

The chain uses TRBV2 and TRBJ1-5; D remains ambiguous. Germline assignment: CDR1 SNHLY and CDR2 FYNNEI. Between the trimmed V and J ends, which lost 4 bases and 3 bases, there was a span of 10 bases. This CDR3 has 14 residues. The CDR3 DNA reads TGTGCCAGCAGTGGGTGGGCGACCAATCAGCCCCAGCATTTT. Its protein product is CASSGWATNQPQHF.

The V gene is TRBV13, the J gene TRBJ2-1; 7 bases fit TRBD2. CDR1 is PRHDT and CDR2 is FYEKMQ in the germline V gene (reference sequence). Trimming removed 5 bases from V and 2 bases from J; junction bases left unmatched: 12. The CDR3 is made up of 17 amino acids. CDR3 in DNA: TGTGCCAGCAGCCTCACCCTTAGCGGGCGGGCCTACAATGAGCAGTTCTTC. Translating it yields CASSLTLSGRAYNEQFF.

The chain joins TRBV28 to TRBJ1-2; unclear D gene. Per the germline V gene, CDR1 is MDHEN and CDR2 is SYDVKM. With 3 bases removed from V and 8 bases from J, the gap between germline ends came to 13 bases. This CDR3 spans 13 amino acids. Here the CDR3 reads CASSFDRAGGYTF. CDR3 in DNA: TGTGCCAGCAGTTTTGATCGGGCGGGCGGCTACACCTTC.

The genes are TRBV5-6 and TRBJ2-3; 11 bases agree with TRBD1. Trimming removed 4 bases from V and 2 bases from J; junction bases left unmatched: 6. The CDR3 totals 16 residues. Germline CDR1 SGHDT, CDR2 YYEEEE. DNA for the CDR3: TGTGCCAGCAGCCCGGGGACAGGGGGATACACAGATACGCAGTATTTT. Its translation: CASSPGTGGYTDTQYF.

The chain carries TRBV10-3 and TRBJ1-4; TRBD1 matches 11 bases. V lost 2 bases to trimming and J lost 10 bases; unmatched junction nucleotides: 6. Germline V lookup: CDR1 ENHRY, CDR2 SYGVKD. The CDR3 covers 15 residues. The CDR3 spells CAISEGQGAVGKLFF. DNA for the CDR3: TGTGCCATCAGTGAGGGACAGGGGGCAGTGGGAAAACTGTTTTTT.

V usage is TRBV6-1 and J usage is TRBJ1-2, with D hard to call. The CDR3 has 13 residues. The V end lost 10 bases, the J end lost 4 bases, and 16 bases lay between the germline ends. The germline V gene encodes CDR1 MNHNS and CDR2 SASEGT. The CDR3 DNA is TGTGCCACCGGACTCCCCACCGGCTATGGCTACACCTTC. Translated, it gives CATGLPTGYGYTF.

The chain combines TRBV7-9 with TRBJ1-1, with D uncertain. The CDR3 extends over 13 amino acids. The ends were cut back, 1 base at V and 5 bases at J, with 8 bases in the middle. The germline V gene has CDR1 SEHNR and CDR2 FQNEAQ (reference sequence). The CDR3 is CASSLVSETEAFF. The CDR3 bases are TGTGCCAGCAGCTTAGTCTCAGAAACTGAAGCTTTCTTT.

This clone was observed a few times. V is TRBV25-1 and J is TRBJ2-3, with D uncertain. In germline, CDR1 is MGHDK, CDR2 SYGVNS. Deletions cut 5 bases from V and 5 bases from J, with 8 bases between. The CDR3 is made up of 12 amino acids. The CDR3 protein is CASSTLVDTQYF. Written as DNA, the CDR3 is TGTGCCAGCAGTACTCTAGTAGATACGCAGTATTTT.

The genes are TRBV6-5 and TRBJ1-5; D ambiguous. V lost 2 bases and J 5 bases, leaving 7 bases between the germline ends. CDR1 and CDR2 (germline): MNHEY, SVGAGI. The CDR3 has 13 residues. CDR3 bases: TGTGCCAGCAGTTACCTTCCAGATCAGCCCCAGCATTTT. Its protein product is CASSYLPDQPQHF.

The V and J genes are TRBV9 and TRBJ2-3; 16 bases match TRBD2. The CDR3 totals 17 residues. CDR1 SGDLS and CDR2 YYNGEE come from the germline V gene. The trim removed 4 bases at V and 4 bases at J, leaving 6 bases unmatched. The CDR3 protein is CASSLGLAGGGADTQYF. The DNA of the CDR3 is TGTGCCAGCAGCTTGGGACTAGCGGGAGGGGGGGCAGATACGCAGTATTTT. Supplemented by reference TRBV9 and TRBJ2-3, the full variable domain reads DSGVTQTPKHLITATGQRVTLRCSPRSGDLSVYWYQQSLDQGLQFLIQYYNGEERAKGNILERFSAQQFPDLHSELNLSSLELGDSALYFCASSLGLAGGGADTQYFGPGTRLTVL.

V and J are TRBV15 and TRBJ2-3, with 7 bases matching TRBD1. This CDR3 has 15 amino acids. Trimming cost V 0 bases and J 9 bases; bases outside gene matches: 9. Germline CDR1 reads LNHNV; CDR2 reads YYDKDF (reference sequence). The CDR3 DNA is TGTGCCACCAGCAGAGAGTCCCGACAGGGTACGACGCAGTATTTT. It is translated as CATSRESRQGTTQYF.

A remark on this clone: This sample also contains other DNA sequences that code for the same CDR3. CDR3: CASSLRQGGQPQHF. In DNA form, the CDR3 reads TGTGCCAGCAGTCTCCGACAGGGGGGTCAGCCCCAGCATTTT. The V call is TRBV27, the J call TRBJ1-5, with 9 bases identical to TRBD1. This CDR3 spans 14 amino acids. CDR1 MNHEY and CDR2 SMNVEV come from the germline V gene (reference sequence). With 5 bases clipped from V and 6 bases from J, the junction kept 5 bases outside the gene matches.

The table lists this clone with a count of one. The DNA for the CDR3 is TGTGCCATCAGTGAGCTAGCGGGAGTTGAGACCCAGTACTTC. This gives the protein CAISELAGVETQYF. The chain carries TRBV10-3 and TRBJ2-5; 10 bases line up with TRBD2. CDR1 and CDR2 from the germline V gene are ENHRY and SYGVKD. This CDR3 spans 14 amino acids. Trimming took 2 bases from V and 5 from J; bases not matched to a gene: 2.

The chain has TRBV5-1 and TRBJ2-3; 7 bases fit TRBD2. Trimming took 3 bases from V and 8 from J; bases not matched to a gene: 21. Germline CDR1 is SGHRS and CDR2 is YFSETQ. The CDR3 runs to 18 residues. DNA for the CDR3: TGCGCCAGCAGCTCCATTCTAGCGGCAGTCGCCCCGGGAAGTACGCAGTATTTT. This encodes CASSSILAAVAPGSTQYF. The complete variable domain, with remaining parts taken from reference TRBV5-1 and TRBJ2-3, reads KAGVTQTPRYLIKTRGQQVTLSCSPISGHRSVSWYQQTPGQGLQFLFEYFSETQRNKGNFPGRFSGRQFSNSRSEMNVSTLELGDSALYLCASSSILAAVAPGSTQYFGPGTRLTVL.

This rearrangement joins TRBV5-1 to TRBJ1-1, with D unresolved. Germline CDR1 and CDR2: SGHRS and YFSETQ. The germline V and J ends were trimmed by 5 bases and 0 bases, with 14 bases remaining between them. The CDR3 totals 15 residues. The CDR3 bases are TGCGCCAGCAGGGCGGGCGGATACATGAACACTGAAGCTTTCTTT. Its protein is CASRAGGYMNTEAFF.

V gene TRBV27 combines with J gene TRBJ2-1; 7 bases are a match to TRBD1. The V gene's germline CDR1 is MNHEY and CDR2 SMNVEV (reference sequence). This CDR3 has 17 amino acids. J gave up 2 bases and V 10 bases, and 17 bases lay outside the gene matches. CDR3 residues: CATSGQKVSFPYNEQFF. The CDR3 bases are TGTGCCACCTCGGGACAGAAGGTCTCCTTTCCCTACAATGAGCAGTTCTTC.

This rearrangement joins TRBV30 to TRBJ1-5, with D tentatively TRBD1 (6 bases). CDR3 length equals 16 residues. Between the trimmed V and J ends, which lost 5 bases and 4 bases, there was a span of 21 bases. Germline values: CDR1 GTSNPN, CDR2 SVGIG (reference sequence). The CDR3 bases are TGTGCCTGGTCGAAAGGGGGGGGTACTGTGAATCAGCCCCAGCATTTT. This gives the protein CAWSKGGGTVNQPQHF. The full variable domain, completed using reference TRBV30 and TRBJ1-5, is SQTIHQWPATLVQPVGSPLSLECTVEGTSNPNLYWYRQAAGRGLQLLFYSVGIGQISSEVPQNLSASRPQDRQFILSSKKLLLSDSGFYLCAWSKGGGTVNQPQHFGDGTRLSIL.

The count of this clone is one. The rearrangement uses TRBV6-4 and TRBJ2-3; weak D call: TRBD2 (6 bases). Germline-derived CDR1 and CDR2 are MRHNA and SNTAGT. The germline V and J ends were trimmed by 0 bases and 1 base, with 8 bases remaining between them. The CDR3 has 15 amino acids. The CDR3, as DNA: TGTGCCAGCAGTGACTCGGCTAGCGGCACAGATACGCAGTATTTT. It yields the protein CASSDSASGTDTQYF.

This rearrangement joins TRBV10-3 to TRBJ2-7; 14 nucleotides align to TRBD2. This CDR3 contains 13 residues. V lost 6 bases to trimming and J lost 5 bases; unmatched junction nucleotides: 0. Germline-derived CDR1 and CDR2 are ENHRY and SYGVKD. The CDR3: CAIRGLAGDEQYF. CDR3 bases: TGTGCCATCAGGGGACTAGCGGGGGACGAGCAGTACTTC.

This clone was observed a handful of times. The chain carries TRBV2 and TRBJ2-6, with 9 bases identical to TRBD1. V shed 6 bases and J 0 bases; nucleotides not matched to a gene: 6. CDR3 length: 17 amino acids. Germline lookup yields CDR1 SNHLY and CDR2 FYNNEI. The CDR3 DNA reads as TGTGCCAGCAGCCTACTGACAGGGGGCTCTGGGGCCAACGTCCTGACTTTC. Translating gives CASSLLTGGSGANVLTF.

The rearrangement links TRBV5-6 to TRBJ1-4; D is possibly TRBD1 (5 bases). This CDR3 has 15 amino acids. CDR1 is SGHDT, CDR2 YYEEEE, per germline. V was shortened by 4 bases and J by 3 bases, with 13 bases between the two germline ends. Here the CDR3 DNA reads TGTGCCAGCAGCCCGGGCGACAGAGCTAATGAAAAACTGTTTTTT. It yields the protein CASSPGDRANEKLFF.

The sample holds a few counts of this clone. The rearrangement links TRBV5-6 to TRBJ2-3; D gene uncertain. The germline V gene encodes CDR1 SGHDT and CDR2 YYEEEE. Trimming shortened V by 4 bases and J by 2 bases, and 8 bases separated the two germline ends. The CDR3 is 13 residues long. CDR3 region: CASSLRTTDTQYF. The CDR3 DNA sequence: TGTGCCAGCAGCCTACGTACCACAGATACGCAGTATTTT.